Listed below are T cell receptor beta chains from one sample, sequenced in a study of cytomegalovirus exposure and HLA in healthy donors. Sequencing used immunoSEQ multiplex PCR; TCRdb keeps in-frame clones, though not all of them. Its listing shows around 110,000 clones. The specimen sequenced was PBMCs. The source is a man aged 40-49 years in good health and CMV-seropositive. The CDR3 runs from the conserved cysteine through the conserved F or W. Each record gives: D gene, V gene, J gene, CDR3 protein, CDR3 DNA. The D gene is left open where the match is weak.

.	TRBV6-6	TRBJ2-7	CASNKERRYEQYF	TGTGCCAGCAACAAGGAGAGACGATACGAGCAGTACTTC
.	TRBV21-1	TRBJ2-1	CASSNRRTTYNEQFF	TGTGCCAGCAGCAATCGGAGAACGACGTACAATGAGCAGTTCTTC
.	TRBV11-1	TRBJ2-7	CASSFPLSYEQYF	TGTGCCAGCAGCTTCCCACTTAGCTACGAGCAGTACTTC
TRBD1	TRBV28	TRBJ2-7	CASSLDPRGQGTYEQYF	TGTGCCAGCAGTTTAGACCCCAGGGGACAGGGCACCTACGAGCAGTACTTC
TRBD1	TRBV4-3	TRBJ2-7	CASSQAHRGYEQYF	TGCGCCAGCAGCCAAGCCCACAGGGGCTACGAGCAGTACTTC
TRBD2	TRBV7-3	TRBJ2-3	CASSLSRAGVADTQYF	TGTGCCAGCAGCTTAAGTAGGGCGGGAGTCGCAGATACGCAGTATTTT
.	TRBV7-9	TRBJ1-4	CASSLVGGDEKLFF	TGTGCCAGCAGCTTAGTGGGGGGGGATGAAAAACTGTTTTTT
.	TRBV6-5	TRBJ1-6	CASSFADSPNSPLHF	TGTGCCAGCAGTTTCGCAGACTCCCCTAATTCACCCCTCCACTTT
.	TRBV19	TRBJ2-1	CASREGLVDNEQFF	TGTGCCAGTAGAGAGGGTCTCGTCGACAATGAGCAGTTCTTC
TRBD2	TRBV29-1	TRBJ2-1	CSSGGYNEQFF	TGCAGCTCGGGGGGGTACAATGAGCAGTTCTTC
.	TRBV7-3	TRBJ2-2	CASSPGTSTGELFF	TGTGCCAGCAGCCCCGGGACTTCTACCGGGGAGCTGTTTTTT
.	TRBV19	TRBJ1-1	CASRPPGGGLNTEAFF	TGTGCCAGTAGACCCCCCGGGGGGGGGCTGAACACTGAAGCTTTCTTT
TRBD2	TRBV10-1	TRBJ2-2	CASRGTSGTGELFF	TGCGCCAGCAGGGGGACTAGCGGAACCGGGGAGCTGTTTTTT
TRBD2	TRBV5-1	TRBJ2-1	CASSLLAGVSHNEQFF	TGCGCCAGCAGCTTATTAGCGGGAGTAAGTCACAATGAGCAGTTCTTC
.	TRBV6-1	TRBJ1-4	CASSEETARGSEKLFF	TGTGCCAGCAGTGAAGAAACAGCCCGCGGGAGTGAAAAACTGTTTTTT
.	TRBV9	TRBJ1-1	CASSVGGSNTEAFF	TGTGCCAGCAGCGTAGGAGGATCGAACACTGAAGCTTTCTTT
TRBD1	TRBV5-5	TRBJ2-7	CASSLAQRQGVSYEQYF	TGTGCCAGCAGCTTGGCCCAAAGACAGGGGGTTTCCTACGAGCAGTACTTC
TRBD2	TRBV11-3	TRBJ2-7	CASSPSGGAGERYYEQYF	TGTGCCAGCAGCCCCTCCGGAGGGGCGGGAGAACGATACTACGAGCAGTACTTC
.	TRBV5-1	TRBJ1-3	CASSLSLSSGNTIYF	TGCGCCAGCAGCCTATCATTGAGCTCTGGAAACACCATATATTTT
TRBD2	TRBV5-1	TRBJ2-7	CASSQRGSYEQYF	TGCGCCAGCAGCCAGCGGGGCTCCTACGAGCAGTACTTC
TRBD2	TRBV6-1	TRBJ2-7	CASSELGGLAGVVYEQYF	TGTGCCAGCAGTGAATTAGGGGGACTAGCGGGAGTAGTCTACGAGCAGTACTTC
TRBD1	TRBV19	TRBJ1-1	CASSLLPGQGAAEAFF	TGTGCCAGTAGCCTCCTCCCGGGACAGGGGGCCGCTGAAGCTTTCTTT
TRBD2	TRBV9	TRBJ2-2	CASSVLQRERTGELFF	TGTGCCAGCAGCGTACTACAGCGGGAGAGGACCGGGGAGCTGTTTTTT
TRBD2	TRBV11-2	TRBJ2-1	CASSLWTSGTGEQFF	TGTGCCAGCAGCTTGTGGACTAGCGGGACTGGCGAGCAGTTCTTC
.	TRBV7-2	TRBJ2-3	CASSSQIGTDTQYF	TGTGCCAGCAGCTCTCAGATCGGCACAGATACGCAGTATTTT
TRBD2	TRBV7-9	TRBJ2-2	CASSLGSGRSGELFF	TGTGCCAGCAGCTTAGGCAGCGGGAGGTCCGGGGAGCTGTTTTTT
.	TRBV5-6	TRBJ1-1	CASSPTMGGAEAFF	TGTGCCAGCAGCCCTACCATGGGGGGGGCTGAAGCTTTCTTT
TRBD1	TRBV5-1	TRBJ2-2	CASSSGTGTNTGELFF	TGCGCCAGCAGCTCCGGGACAGGGACGAACACCGGGGAGCTGTTTTTT
TRBD1	TRBV27	TRBJ2-7	CASSPRDSVYEQYF	TGTGCCAGCAGTCCCCGGGACAGCGTCTACGAGCAGTACTTC
.	TRBV7-9	TRBJ1-4	CASSFGQQNEKLFF	TGTGCCAGCAGCTTCGGACAGCAAAATGAAAAACTGTTTTTT
TRBD1	TRBV11-1	TRBJ2-6	CASSQGAGGANVLTF	TGTGCCAGCAGCCAGGGGGCGGGAGGGGCCAACGTCCTGACTTTC
TRBD1	TRBV11-2	TRBJ2-5	CASSAHQTGLETQYF	TGTGCCAGCAGCGCCCACCAGACAGGGCTAGAGACCCAGTACTTC
.	TRBV4-2	TRBJ1-2	CASSSRTVTNYGYTF	TGTGCCAGCAGCAGCCGGACAGTCACTAACTATGGCTACACCTTC
TRBD2	TRBV7-8	TRBJ2-3	CASSALAGTDTQYF	TGTGCCAGCAGCGCACTAGCGGGCACAGATACGCAGTATTTT
TRBD2	TRBV18	TRBJ2-7	CASSPPFLAGLYEQYF	TGTGCCAGCTCACCACCGTTTCTAGCGGGTCTCTACGAGCAGTACTTC
TRBD1	TRBV7-9	TRBJ2-7	CASSRRDRVSHF	TGTGCCAGCAGCCGCCGGGACAGGGTATCGCACTTC
TRBD2	TRBV28	TRBJ2-7	CASSLFGNRGVYEQYF	TGTGCCAGCAGTTTATTTGGAAACCGGGGGGTTTACGAGCAGTACTTC
.	TRBV13	TRBJ1-3	CASSPSGGGGNTIYF	TGTGCCAGCAGCCCCTCTGGCGGGGGTGGAAACACCATATATTTT
.	TRBV28	TRBJ2-7	CASSYFAGNEQYF	TGTGCCAGCAGCTACTTCGCGGGAAACGAGCAGTACTTC
TRBD1	TRBV28	TRBJ1-1	CASSQYRGWGEAFF	TGTGCCAGCAGTCAGTACAGGGGTTGGGGTGAAGCTTTCTTT
TRBD1	TRBV7-9	TRBJ2-7	CASSPPTGGPYEQYF	TGTGCCAGCAGCCCGCCGACAGGGGGTCCCTACGAGCAGTACTTC
TRBD1	TRBV18	TRBJ2-6	CASSPTGARSGANVLTF	TGTGCCAGCTCACCGACAGGGGCCCGATCTGGGGCCAACGTCCTGACTTTC
TRBD2	TRBV13	TRBJ2-1	CASSVGLEDGHEQFF	TGTGCCAGCAGCGTGGGACTAGAAGACGGCCATGAGCAGTTCTTC